These 6 T cell receptor beta chains came from one sample sequenced in a study of T cell changes during pregnancy in multiple sclerosis. TCRdb's table, derived via immunoSEQ multiplex PCR, lists solely in-frame clones and lacks some. The sample lists about 41,000 clones; approximately 88% were seen once. The sample in question was peripheral blood, obtained in the first trimester of pregnancy. The receptors derive from a female donor in good health, enrolled as a control in a pregnancy study.

This sequence joins TRBV18 and TRBJ2-7; D may be TRBD1 (6 bases). From germline, CDR1 is KGHSH and CDR2 LQKENI. CDR3 length: 15 amino acids. V gave up 1 base and J gave up 5 bases, with 15 bases separating them. The CDR3 here is CASSPLRTVPDEQYF. The CDR3 nucleotides read TGTGCCAGCTCACCACTCCGGACAGTACCGGACGAGCAGTACTTC.

The rearrangement uses TRBV4-3 and TRBJ2-3; 9 bases align to TRBD2. With 0 bases clipped from V and 2 bases from J, the junction kept 3 bases outside the gene matches. The CDR3 has 16 amino acids. Germline CDR1 and CDR2: LGHNA and YSLEER. This CDR3 reads CASSQDSSGATDTQYF. The CDR3 DNA reads TGCGCCAGCAGCCAAGATTCTAGCGGGGCCACAGATACGCAGTATTTT.

The chain recombines TRBV18 with TRBJ2-7; maybe TRBD1 (6 bases). Looked up from germline, CDR1 is KGHSH and CDR2 is LQKENI. The CDR3 runs 15 residues. The V end lost 1 base, the J end lost 2 bases, and 12 bases lay between the germline ends. The CDR3 nucleotides are TGTGCCAGCTCACCACGGGACATGGCCACCTACGAGCAGTACTTC. It encodes CASSPRDMATYEQYF.

This chain links TRBV5-1 with TRBJ2-5, with 11 bases lining up with TRBD1. V lost 7 bases, J lost 4 bases, and 12 bases stayed unmatched. Germline V CDR1 and CDR2: SGHRS, YFSETQ. CDR3 length: 16 residues. CDR3 region: CASFPYPGTGGETQYF. In nucleotides, the CDR3 is TGCGCCAGCTTCCCCTACCCCGGGACAGGGGGAGAGACCCAGTACTTC.

V usage is TRBV15 and J usage is TRBJ2-5; the match to TRBD1 covers 8 bases. With V trimmed by 1 base and J by 5 bases, 6 bases remained unmatched. Germline-derived CDR1 and CDR2 are LNHNV and YYDKDF (reference sequence). The CDR3 totals 15 residues. The CDR3 loop reads CATSRGQGLRETQYF. The CDR3 DNA follows: TGTGCCACCAGCAGAGGACAGGGGCTCCGGGAGACCCAGTACTTC.

V gene TRBV15 combines with J gene TRBJ2-7, with TRBD1 identical over 8 bases. With 0 bases clipped from V and 2 bases from J, the junction kept 12 bases outside the gene matches. The CDR3 loop spans 18 amino acids. The germline V gene encodes CDR1 LNHNV and CDR2 YYDKDF (reference sequence). CDR3 coding DNA: TGTGCCACCAGCAGAGATCCCGGCAGGACAGGGAGGACCTACGAGCAGTACTTC. It translates to CATSRDPGRTGRTYEQYF.